This TCR beta chain was documented in a study of blood T cells in healthy people across ages. Study in general: Researchers report that template switching captured about one barcoded beta molecule per two T cells. The study, taken as a whole, reports: Researchers report that TCR beta diversity correlated strongly with naive T cell percentage.

For the second PCR, which ran for about 7 to 11 cycles, a sample-barcoded 5' primer and a J-beta primer mix were used. TCRdb recomputed calls from the 5' RACE reads with MiXCR, one row per CDR3 protein. The sample carries 550,000 to 600,000 distinct CDR3 sequences, about 45% recorded once. Turning to this clonotype: Its antigen is unidentified. An end of the junction does not agree with germline; a read error may underlie this.

Donor samples were obtained from healthy Caucasian individuals from Russia, aged about 6 to 100. Each donor had 9 to 10 milliliters of peripheral blood drawn. This TCR derives from a man older than 75 in good health. The sample taken for sequencing was blood.

As DNA, the CDR3 is TGTGCCGGCAGAAGAAGCACCCATGGCTACACCTTC. The encoded protein is CAGRRSTHGYTF. The chain combines TRBV27 with TRBJ1-2; D is ambiguous. This CDR3 contains 12 residues. Germline V gene sequence: CDR1 MNHEY, CDR2 SMNVEV (reference sequence).